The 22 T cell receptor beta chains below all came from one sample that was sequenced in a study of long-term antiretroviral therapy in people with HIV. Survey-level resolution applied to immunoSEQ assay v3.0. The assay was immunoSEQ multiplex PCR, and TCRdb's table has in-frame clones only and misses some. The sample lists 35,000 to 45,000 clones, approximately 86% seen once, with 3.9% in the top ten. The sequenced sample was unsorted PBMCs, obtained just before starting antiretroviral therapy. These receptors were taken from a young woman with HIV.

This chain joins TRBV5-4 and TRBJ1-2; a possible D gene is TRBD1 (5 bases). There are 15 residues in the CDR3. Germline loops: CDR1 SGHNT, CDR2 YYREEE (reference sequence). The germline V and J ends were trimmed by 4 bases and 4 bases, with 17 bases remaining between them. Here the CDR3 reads CASSPGPLGSYGYTF. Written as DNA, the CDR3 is TGTGCCAGCAGCCCGGGGCCCCTTGGAAGCTATGGCTACACCTTC. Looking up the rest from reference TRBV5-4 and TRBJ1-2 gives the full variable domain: ETGVTQSPTHLIKTRGQQVTLRCSSQSGHNTVSWYQQALGQGPQFIFQYYREEENGRGNFPPRFSGLQFPNYSSELNVNALELDDSALYLCASSPGPLGSYGYTFGSGTRLTVV.

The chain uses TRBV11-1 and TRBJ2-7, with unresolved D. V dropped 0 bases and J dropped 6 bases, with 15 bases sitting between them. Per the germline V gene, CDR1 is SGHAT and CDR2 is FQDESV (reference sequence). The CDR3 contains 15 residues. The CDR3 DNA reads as TGTGCCAGCAGCTTAGCGTTCACCCCGGGTAGCGAGCAGTACTTC. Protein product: CASSLAFTPGSEQYF.

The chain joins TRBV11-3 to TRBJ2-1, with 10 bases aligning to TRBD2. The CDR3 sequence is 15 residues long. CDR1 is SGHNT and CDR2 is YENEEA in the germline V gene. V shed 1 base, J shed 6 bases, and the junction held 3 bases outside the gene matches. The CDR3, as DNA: TGTGCCAGCAGCTTAGCCTTAGCGGGAGGCAATGAGCAGTTCTTC. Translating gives CASSLALAGGNEQFF.

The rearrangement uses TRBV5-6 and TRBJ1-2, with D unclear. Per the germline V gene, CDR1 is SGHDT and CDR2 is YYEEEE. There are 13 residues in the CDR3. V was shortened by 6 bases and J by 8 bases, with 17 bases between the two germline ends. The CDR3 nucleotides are TGTGCCAGCAACTCTTTCAGGTCGGAGGGCTACACCTTC. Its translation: CASNSFRSEGYTF.

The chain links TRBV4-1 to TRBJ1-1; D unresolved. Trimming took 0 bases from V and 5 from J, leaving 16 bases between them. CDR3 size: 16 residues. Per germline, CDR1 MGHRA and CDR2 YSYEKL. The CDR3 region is CASSQDQGPLGTEAFF. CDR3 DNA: TGCGCCAGCAGCCAAGATCAAGGCCCGTTGGGGACTGAAGCTTTCTTT.

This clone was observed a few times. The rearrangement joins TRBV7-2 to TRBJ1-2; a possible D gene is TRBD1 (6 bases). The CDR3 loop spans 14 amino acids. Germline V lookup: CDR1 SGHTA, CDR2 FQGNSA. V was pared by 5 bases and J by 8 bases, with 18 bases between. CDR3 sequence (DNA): TGTGCCAGCAGCGTACCAGGGGCCGTCCCGGGCTACACCTTC. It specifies CASSVPGAVPGYTF.

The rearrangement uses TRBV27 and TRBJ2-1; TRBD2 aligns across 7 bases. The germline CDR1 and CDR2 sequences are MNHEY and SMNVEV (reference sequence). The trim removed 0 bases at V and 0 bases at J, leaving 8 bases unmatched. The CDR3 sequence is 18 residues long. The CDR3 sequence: CASSLSLLAISSYNEQFF. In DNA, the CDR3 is TGTGCCAGCAGTTTATCGTTACTAGCGATAAGCTCCTACAATGAGCAGTTCTTC.

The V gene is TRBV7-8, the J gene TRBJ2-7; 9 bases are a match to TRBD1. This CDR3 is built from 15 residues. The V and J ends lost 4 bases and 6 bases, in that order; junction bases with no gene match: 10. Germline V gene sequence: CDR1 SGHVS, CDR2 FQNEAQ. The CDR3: CASSSFRDREGEQYF. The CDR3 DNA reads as TGTGCCAGCAGCTCCTTCCGGGACAGGGAAGGCGAGCAGTACTTC.

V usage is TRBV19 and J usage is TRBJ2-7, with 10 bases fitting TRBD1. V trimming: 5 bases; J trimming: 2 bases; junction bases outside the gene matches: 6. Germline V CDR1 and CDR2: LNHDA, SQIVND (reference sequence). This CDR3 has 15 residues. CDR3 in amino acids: CASSATGTGAYEQYF. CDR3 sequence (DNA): TGTGCCAGTAGTGCAACCGGGACAGGGGCCTACGAGCAGTACTTC. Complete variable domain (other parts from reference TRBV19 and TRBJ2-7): DGGITQSPKYLFRKEGQNVTLSCEQNLNHDAMYWYRQDPGQGLRLIYYSQIVNDFQKGDIAEGYSVSREKKESFPLTVTSAQKNPTAFYLCASSATGTGAYEQYFGPGTRLTVT.

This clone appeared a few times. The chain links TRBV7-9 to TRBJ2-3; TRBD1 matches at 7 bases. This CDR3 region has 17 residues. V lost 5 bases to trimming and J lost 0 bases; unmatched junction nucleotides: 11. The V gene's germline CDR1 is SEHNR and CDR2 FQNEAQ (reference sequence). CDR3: CASSPSIDRASTDTQYF. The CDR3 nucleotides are TGTGCCAGCAGCCCAAGTATCGACAGGGCTAGCACAGATACGCAGTATTTT.

The CDR3 reads CASGLVPGGRFTEAFF. CDR3 coding DNA: TGTGCTAGTGGTTTGGTTCCAGGGGGCCGTTTCACTGAAGCTTTCTTT. The chain has TRBV12-5 and TRBJ1-1; 8 bases map to TRBD1. Per germline, CDR1 LGHNT and CDR2 FRNRAP. J gave up 4 bases and V 0 bases, and 7 bases lay outside the gene matches. This CDR3 is built from 16 residues.

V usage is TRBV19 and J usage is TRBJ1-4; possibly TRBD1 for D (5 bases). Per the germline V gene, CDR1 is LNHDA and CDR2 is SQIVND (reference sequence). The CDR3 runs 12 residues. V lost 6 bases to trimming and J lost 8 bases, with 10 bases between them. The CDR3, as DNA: TGTGCCAGTAGGACCGGGGCAGAAAAACTGTTTTTT. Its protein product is CASRTGAEKLFF.

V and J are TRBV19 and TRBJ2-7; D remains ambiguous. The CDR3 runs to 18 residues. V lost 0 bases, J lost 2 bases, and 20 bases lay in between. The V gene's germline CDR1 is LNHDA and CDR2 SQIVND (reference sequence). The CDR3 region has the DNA TGTGCCAGTAGTATAGATCCCCCCGGACGTCTGCGTACCTACGAGCAGTACTTC. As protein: CASSIDPPGRLRTYEQYF.

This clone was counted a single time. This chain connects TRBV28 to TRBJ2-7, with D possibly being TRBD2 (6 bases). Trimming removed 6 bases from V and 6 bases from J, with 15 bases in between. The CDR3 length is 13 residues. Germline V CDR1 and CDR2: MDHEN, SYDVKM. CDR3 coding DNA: TGTGCCAGCAGAGGTGGAGGGTTTGCCGAGCAGTACTTC. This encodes CASRGGGFAEQYF. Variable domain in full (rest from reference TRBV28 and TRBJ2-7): DVKVTQSSRYLVKRTGEKVFLECVQDMDHENMFWYRQDPGLGLRLIYFSYDVKMKEKGDIPEGYSVSREKKERFSLILESASTNQTSMYLCASRGGGFAEQYFGPGTRLTVT.

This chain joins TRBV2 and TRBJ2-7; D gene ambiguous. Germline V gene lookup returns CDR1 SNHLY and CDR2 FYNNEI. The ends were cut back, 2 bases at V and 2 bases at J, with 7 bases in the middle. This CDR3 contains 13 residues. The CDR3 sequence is CASSESVPYEQYF. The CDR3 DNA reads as TGTGCCAGCAGTGAATCAGTACCCTACGAGCAGTACTTC.

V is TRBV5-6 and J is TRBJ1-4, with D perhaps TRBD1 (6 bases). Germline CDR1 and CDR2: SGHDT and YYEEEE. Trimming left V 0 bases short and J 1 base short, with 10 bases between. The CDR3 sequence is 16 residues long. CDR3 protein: CASSLAGEGTNEKLFF. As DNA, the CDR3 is TGTGCCAGCAGCTTGGCAGGGGAAGGAACTAATGAAAAACTGTTTTTT.

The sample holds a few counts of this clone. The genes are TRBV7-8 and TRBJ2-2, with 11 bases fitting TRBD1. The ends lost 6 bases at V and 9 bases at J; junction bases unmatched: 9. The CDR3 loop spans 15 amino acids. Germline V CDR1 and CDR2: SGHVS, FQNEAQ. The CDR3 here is CASSYRTGGSWELFF. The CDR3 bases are TGTGCCAGCAGTTACCGGACAGGGGGCAGTTGGGAGCTGTTTTTT.

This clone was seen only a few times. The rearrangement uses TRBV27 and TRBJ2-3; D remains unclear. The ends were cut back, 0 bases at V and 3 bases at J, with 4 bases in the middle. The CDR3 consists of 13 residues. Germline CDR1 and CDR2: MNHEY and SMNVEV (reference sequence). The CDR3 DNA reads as TGTGCCAGCAGTTTATCGAGGACAGATACGCAGTATTTT. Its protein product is CASSLSRTDTQYF.

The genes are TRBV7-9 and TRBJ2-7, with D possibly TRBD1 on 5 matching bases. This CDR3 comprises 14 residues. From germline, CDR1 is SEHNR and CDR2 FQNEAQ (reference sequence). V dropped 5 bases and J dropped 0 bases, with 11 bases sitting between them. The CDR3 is CASSGQPVSYEQYF. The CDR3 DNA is TGTGCCAGCAGCGGACAACCAGTCTCCTACGAGCAGTACTTC.

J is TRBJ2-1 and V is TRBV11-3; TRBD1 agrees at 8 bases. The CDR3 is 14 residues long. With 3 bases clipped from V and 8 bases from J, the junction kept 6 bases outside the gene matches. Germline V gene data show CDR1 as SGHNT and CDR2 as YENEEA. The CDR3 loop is CASSLGQVNDEQFF. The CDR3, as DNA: TGTGCCAGCAGCTTGGGACAGGTGAACGATGAGCAGTTCTTC.

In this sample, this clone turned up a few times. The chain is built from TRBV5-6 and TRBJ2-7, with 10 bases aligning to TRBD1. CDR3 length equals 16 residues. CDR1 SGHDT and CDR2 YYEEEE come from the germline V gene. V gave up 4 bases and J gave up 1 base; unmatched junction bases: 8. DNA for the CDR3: TGTGCCAGCAGCCAGCAGCCGGGACAGGGGTCCTACGAGCAGTACTTC. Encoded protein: CASSQQPGQGSYEQYF.

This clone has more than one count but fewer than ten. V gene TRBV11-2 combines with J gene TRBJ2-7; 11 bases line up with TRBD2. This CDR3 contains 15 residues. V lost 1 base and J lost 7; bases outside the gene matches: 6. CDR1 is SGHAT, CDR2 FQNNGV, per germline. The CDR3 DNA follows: TGTGCCAGCAGCTTAGGGGCTAGCGGGAGGAATGAGCAGTACTTC. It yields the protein CASSLGASGRNEQYF.